Presented here are 27 T cell receptor beta chains from one specimen sequenced in a study of T cell responses to AZD1222 COVID-19 vaccine. TCRdb's copy holds only in-frame clones and misses some; the assay was immunoSEQ multiplex PCR. The sample includes some 140,000 clones, 84% of them seen just once. Source: peripheral blood, taken on day 0 of AZD1222 vaccination. These receptors originate from an adult in good health.

For the CDR3, the DNA is TGCGCCAGCAGTTCTCCGGGACAGGCATCCTACGAGCAGTACTTC. Its protein is CASSSPGQASYEQYF. The V call is TRBV5-1, the J call TRBJ2-7; 8 nucleotides agree with TRBD1. V shed 5 bases, J shed 1 base, and the junction held 8 bases outside the gene matches. CDR1 and CDR2 (germline): SGHRS, YFSETQ. The CDR3 runs 15 residues.

This clone came up a few times. This sequence joins TRBV19 and TRBJ1-4; 9 bases fit TRBD1. CDR1 is LNHDA and CDR2 is SQIVND in the germline V gene (reference sequence). The CDR3 loop spans 16 amino acids. V lost 5 bases and J lost 2; bases outside the gene matches: 6. The chain's CDR3 is CASSLRQGGTNEKLFF. The CDR3 nucleotides read TGTGCCAGTAGTCTCCGACAGGGGGGGACTAATGAAAAACTGTTTTTT.

The V and J genes are TRBV3-1 (or the pseudogene TRBV3-2) and TRBJ2-6; D is unresolved. Germline CDR1 reads LGHDT; CDR2 reads YNNKEL (reference sequence). Between the trimmed V and J ends, which lost 0 bases and 1 base, there was a span of 7 bases. This CDR3 contains 16 residues. DNA for the CDR3: TGTGCCAGCAGCCAAGAAAGACCTTCTGGGGCCAACGTCCTGACTTTC. Translating it yields CASSQERPSGANVLTF.

The chain carries TRBV6-6 and TRBJ2-1, with 7 bases aligning to TRBD2. Looked up from germline, CDR1 is MNHNY and CDR2 is SVGAGI (reference sequence). The ends lost 6 bases at V and 10 bases at J; junction bases unmatched: 3. The CDR3 extends over 11 amino acids. Here the CDR3 reads CASSSAGEQFF. As DNA, the CDR3 is TGTGCCAGCAGCTCAGCGGGGGAGCAGTTCTTC.

This sequence joins TRBV7-2 and TRBJ2-7, with a weak D call TRBD1 (6 bases). In germline, CDR1 is SGHTA, CDR2 FQGNSA. The ends were cut back, 2 bases at V and 3 bases at J, with 14 bases in the middle. This CDR3 is 15 amino acids long. The CDR3 sequence is CASSLTGQEYYEQYF. CDR3 DNA sequence: TGTGCCAGCAGCTTAACAGGGCAGGAGTACTACGAGCAGTACTTC.

V is TRBV19 and J is TRBJ2-1; 8 bases are a match to TRBD1. The length of the CDR3 is 14 residues. The trim removed 5 bases at V and 6 bases at J, leaving 6 bases unmatched. Looked up from germline, CDR1 is LNHDA and CDR2 is SQIVND (reference sequence). The CDR3 nucleotides are TGTGCCAGTAGTCTAGGACAGGGATTCAATGAGCAGTTCTTC. The encoded protein is CASSLGQGFNEQFF.

This chain connects TRBV12-3 or TRBV12-4 to TRBJ1-2; D might be TRBD1 (5 bases). Trimming cost V 5 bases and J 2 bases, with 9 bases left between them. This CDR3 contains 13 residues. CDR3 region: CASSGDGNYGYTF. CDR3 coding DNA: TGTGCCAGCAGTGGGGACGGGAACTATGGCTACACCTTC.

This chain uses TRBV5-4 with TRBJ2-7; D unclear. The germline V gene encodes CDR1 SGHNT and CDR2 YYREEE (reference sequence). Trimming left V 0 bases short and J 4 bases short, with 8 bases between. This CDR3 is 13 amino acids long. CDR3 sequence reads: CASSLGASYEQYF. The CDR3 nucleotides are TGTGCCAGCAGCTTGGGGGCCAGTTACGAGCAGTACTTC.

This chain connects TRBV10-3 to TRBJ1-2; unclear D gene. This CDR3 has 11 amino acids. The germline V and J ends were trimmed by 0 bases and 9 bases, with 5 bases remaining between them. Germline assignment: CDR1 ENHRY and CDR2 SYGVKD. The CDR3 region has the DNA TGTGCCATCAGTGAGTCATATAGCTACACCTTC. Its protein is CAISESYSYTF.

The chain links TRBV9 to TRBJ2-3; the match to TRBD2 covers 9 bases. V gave up 4 bases and J gave up 6 bases; unmatched junction bases: 6. The V gene's germline CDR1 is SGDLS and CDR2 YYNGEE. The CDR3 has 14 residues. The DNA for the CDR3 is TGTGCCAGCAGCCGCGGGGGGGCGAGGGATACGCAGTATTTT. Amino acids: CASSRGGARDTQYF.

The chain has TRBV5-1 and TRBJ1-4, with D unresolved. This CDR3 has 15 residues. CDR1 and CDR2 (germline): SGHRS, YFSETQ. V was shortened by 7 bases and J by 0 bases, with 13 bases between the two germline ends. The CDR3 bases are TGCGCCAGCGGCATGATGGCGGCAACTAATGAAAAACTGTTTTTT. Its protein is CASGMMAATNEKLFF.

For the CDR3, the DNA is TGTGCCAGCGGACGTCCCGGGACAGGGTCTGGTCACTTT. Its protein is CASGRPGTGSGHF. The chain combines TRBV2 with TRBJ1-6; 9 bases agree with TRBD1. The length of the CDR3 is 13 residues. Germline values: CDR1 SNHLY, CDR2 FYNNEI. V lost 8 bases, J lost 19 bases, and 15 bases stayed unmatched.

V gene TRBV20-1 combines with J gene TRBJ1-1; perhaps TRBD1 as D (5 bases). The CDR3 has 10 amino acids. CDR1 is DFQATT, CDR2 SNEGSKA, per germline (reference sequence). Trimming left V 3 bases short and J 12 bases short, with 11 bases between. The chain's CDR3 is CSASRTGPFF. The CDR3 DNA reads TGCAGTGCTAGTAGAACAGGACCTTTCTTT.

The chain employs TRBV28 and TRBJ1-1; 9 bases fit TRBD1. This CDR3 is 16 amino acids long. Germline V gene sequence: CDR1 MDHEN, CDR2 SYDVKM. The V and J ends lost 7 bases and 9 bases, in that order; junction bases with no gene match: 18. The CDR3 DNA sequence: TGTGCCAGCAAGTTAGTGGGGCACGGGACAGGGACACAAGCTTTCTTT. Its protein product is CASKLVGHGTGTQAFF.

The chain has TRBV10-3 and TRBJ1-3; 11 bases map to TRBD1. J was trimmed by 1 base and V by 6 bases; bases with no gene match: 11. CDR1 is ENHRY, CDR2 SYGVKD, per germline. CDR3 length equals 18 residues. The CDR3 spells CAISPTDRGRLSGNTIYF. The CDR3 bases are TGTGCCATCAGCCCAACGGACAGGGGGCGCTTGTCTGGAAACACCATATATTTT.

This clone has a single count. The CDR3 nucleotides read TGTGCCAGCAGTGAAAGGGGACGGAATGAAAAACTGTTTTTT. This gives the protein CASSERGRNEKLFF. The chain has TRBV2 and TRBJ1-4, with D tentatively TRBD1 (5 bases). Germline CDR1 reads SNHLY; CDR2 reads FYNNEI. V dropped 2 bases and J dropped 5 bases, with 9 bases sitting between them. This CDR3 region has 14 residues.

The CDR3: CSVGDRINSPLHF. In DNA form, the CDR3 reads TGCAGCGTTGGGGACCGAATTAATTCACCCCTCCACTTT. This rearrangement joins TRBV29-1 to TRBJ1-6, with a possible D match to TRBD1 (5 bases). CDR3 length: 13 amino acids. V was pared by 4 bases and J by 6 bases, with 10 bases between. Germline V CDR1 and CDR2: SQVTM, ANQGSEA.

The chain uses TRBV3-1 (or the pseudogene TRBV3-2) and TRBJ1-5, with 7 bases matching TRBD1. Germline assignment: CDR1 LGHDT and CDR2 YNNKEL (reference sequence). This CDR3 contains 15 residues. V was pared by 2 bases and J by 4 bases, with 5 bases of the junction left unmatched. The CDR3 DNA sequence: TGTGCCAGCAGCCAATTCCCAGGGGGAAATCAGCCCCAGCATTTT. Protein: CASSQFPGGNQPQHF.

Details on this clone: The same CDR3 can be traced to other DNA sequences in this sample. The chain links TRBV27 to TRBJ1-1; D uncertain. Germline CDR1 reads MNHEY; CDR2 reads SMNVEV (reference sequence). CDR3 length: 13 residues. V was cut by 3 bases and J by 2 bases, with 7 bases left in between. The CDR3, as DNA: TGTGCCAGCAGTTTTTACGGAAACACTGAAGCTTTCTTT. Translating gives CASSFYGNTEAFF.

The CDR3 region has the DNA TGTGCCAGCAGTCGAACGATGGGACAGTTTTTAACTAATGAAAAACTGTTTTTT. Protein sequence: CASSRTMGQFLTNEKLFF. The J gene is TRBJ1-4, the V gene TRBV27, with TRBD1 identical over 7 bases. The ends lost 5 bases at V and 1 base at J; junction bases unmatched: 13. The CDR3 has 18 amino acids. The germline V gene encodes CDR1 MNHEY and CDR2 SMNVEV (reference sequence).

The gene calls are TRBV30 and TRBJ1-4; weak D call: TRBD1 (5 bases). V lost 6 bases and J lost 4, with 15 bases in between. Germline loops: CDR1 GTSNPN, CDR2 SVGIG (reference sequence). This CDR3 comprises 14 residues. The CDR3: CACTISGYNEKLFF. CDR3 nucleotides: TGTGCCTGTACAATTTCAGGGTATAATGAAAAACTGTTTTTT.

In this sample, this clone turned up once. The chain has TRBV4-1 and TRBJ1-5; D unresolved. This CDR3 contains 17 residues. Germline V gene sequence: CDR1 MGHRA, CDR2 YSYEKL. V lost 1 base, J lost 0 bases, and 13 bases lay in between. CDR3 loop: CASSQGGGQYSNQPQHF. CDR3 sequence (DNA): TGCGCCAGCAGCCAAGGTGGAGGGCAGTATAGCAATCAGCCCCAGCATTTT.

V usage is TRBV30 and J usage is TRBJ2-5, with a tentative D call TRBD2 (6 bases). V was pared by 3 bases and J by 4 bases, with 21 bases between. The CDR3 has 16 residues. CDR1 GTSNPN and CDR2 SVGIG come from the germline V gene (reference sequence). CDR3 residues: CAWRPIGEAAGETQYF. Written as DNA, the CDR3 is TGTGCCTGGAGACCCATAGGGGAGGCGGCGGGAGAGACCCAGTACTTC.

The chain joins TRBV29-1 to TRBJ1-2, with TRBD1 identical over 7 bases. This CDR3 has 12 residues. With 3 bases clipped from V and 8 bases from J, the junction kept 6 bases outside the gene matches. Per germline, CDR1 SQVTM and CDR2 ANQGSEA. The CDR3: CSVEGQQEGYTF. The CDR3 bases are TGCAGCGTTGAGGGACAGCAAGAGGGCTACACCTTC.

This chain uses TRBV5-1 with TRBJ2-1; 7 nucleotides line up with TRBD2. With 4 bases clipped from V and 0 bases from J, the junction kept 10 bases outside the gene matches. The germline V gene has CDR1 SGHRS and CDR2 YFSETQ. The CDR3 totals 17 residues. CDR3 sequence reads: CASSPSVTGGSYNEQFF. CDR3 coding DNA: TGCGCCAGCAGCCCGTCCGTAACGGGGGGCTCCTACAATGAGCAGTTCTTC. The full variable domain, rest sourced from reference TRBV5-1 and TRBJ2-1, is KAGVTQTPRYLIKTRGQQVTLSCSPISGHRSVSWYQQTPGQGLQFLFEYFSETQRNKGNFPGRFSGRQFSNSRSEMNVSTLELGDSALYLCASSPSVTGGSYNEQFFGPGTRLTVL.

A few counts support this clone. This chain connects TRBV7-6 to TRBJ1-1; TRBD1 matches 8 bases. The germline V gene encodes CDR1 SGHVS and CDR2 FNYEAQ. The CDR3 runs to 15 residues. Trimming removed 1 base from V and 4 bases from J; junction bases left unmatched: 5. CDR3 bases: TGTGCCAGCAGCTTAGAAGGACAGGGATCCACTGAAGCTTTCTTT. Protein sequence: CASSLEGQGSTEAFF.

This chain links TRBV7-9 with TRBJ1-5; 7 nucleotides match TRBD1. V lost 2 bases and J lost 8; bases outside the gene matches: 6. The CDR3 runs 14 residues. Germline CDR1 reads SEHNR; CDR2 reads FQNEAQ (reference sequence). CDR3 in amino acids: CASSLKGAQEPQHF. The CDR3 region has the DNA TGTGCCAGCAGCTTAAAGGGGGCGCAGGAGCCCCAGCATTTT.